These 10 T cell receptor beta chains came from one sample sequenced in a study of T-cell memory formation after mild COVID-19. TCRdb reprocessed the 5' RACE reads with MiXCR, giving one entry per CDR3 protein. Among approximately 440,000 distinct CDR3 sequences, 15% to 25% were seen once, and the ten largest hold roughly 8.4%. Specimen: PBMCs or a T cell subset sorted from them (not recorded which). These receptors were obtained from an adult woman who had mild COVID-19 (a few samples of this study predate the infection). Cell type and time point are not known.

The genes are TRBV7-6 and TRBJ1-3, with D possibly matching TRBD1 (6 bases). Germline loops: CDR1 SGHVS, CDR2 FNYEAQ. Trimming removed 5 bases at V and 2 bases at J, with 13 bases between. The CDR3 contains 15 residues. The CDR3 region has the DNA TGTGCCAGCAGCCACCTTAGGACAGCTGGAAACACCATATATTTT. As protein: CASSHLRTAGNTIYF.

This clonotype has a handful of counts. The CDR3 is CASSRPGQADSGNTIYF. CDR3 bases: TGTGCCAGCAGCCGACCCGGACAGGCCGACTCTGGAAACACCATATATTTT. The rearrangement links TRBV7-9 to TRBJ1-3; 7 nucleotides line up with TRBD1. Per germline, CDR1 SEHNR and CDR2 FQNEAQ (reference sequence). With 5 bases clipped from V and 0 bases from J, the junction kept 10 bases outside the gene matches. The CDR3 is 17 residues long.

CDR3 nucleotide sequence: TGTGCCAGCAGCCAAGAGGCTCCTGGGTATAATTCACCCCTCCACTTT. Amino acid sequence: CASSQEAPGYNSPLHF. The V call is TRBV14, the J call TRBJ1-6; D call uncertain. The CDR3 has 16 residues. Germline V gene sequence: CDR1 SGHDN, CDR2 FVKESK. Trimming removed 0 bases at V and 4 bases at J, with 10 bases between.

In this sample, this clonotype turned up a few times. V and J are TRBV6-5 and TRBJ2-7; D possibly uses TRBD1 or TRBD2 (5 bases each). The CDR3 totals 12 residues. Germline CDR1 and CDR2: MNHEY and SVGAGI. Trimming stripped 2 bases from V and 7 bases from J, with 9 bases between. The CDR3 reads CASSYGTTEQYF. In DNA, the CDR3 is TGTGCCAGCAGTTACGGGACGACGGAGCAGTACTTC.

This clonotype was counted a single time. The CDR3 DNA reads as TGTGCCAGCAGTTCCCCGGACAGGGAGGGCTACACCTTC. The encoded protein is CASSSPDREGYTF. The chain couples TRBV12-3 or TRBV12-4 to TRBJ1-2, with 8 bases aligning to TRBD1. The CDR3 is 13 residues long. V dropped 4 bases and J dropped 8; count of bases not matched to a gene: 6.

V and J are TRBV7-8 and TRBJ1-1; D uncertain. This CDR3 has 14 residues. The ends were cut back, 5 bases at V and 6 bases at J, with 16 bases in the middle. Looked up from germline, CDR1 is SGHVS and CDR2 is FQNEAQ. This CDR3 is CASSLNLLGSEAFF. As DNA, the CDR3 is TGTGCCAGCAGCCTCAACCTTCTAGGCTCTGAAGCTTTCTTT.

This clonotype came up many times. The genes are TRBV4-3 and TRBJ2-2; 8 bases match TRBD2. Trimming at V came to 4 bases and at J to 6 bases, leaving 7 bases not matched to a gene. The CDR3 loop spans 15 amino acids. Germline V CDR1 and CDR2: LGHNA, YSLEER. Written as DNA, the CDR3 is TGCGCCAGCAGCCTCCAAAGCGGGAGCCCCGGGGAGCTGTTTTTT. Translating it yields CASSLQSGSPGELFF.

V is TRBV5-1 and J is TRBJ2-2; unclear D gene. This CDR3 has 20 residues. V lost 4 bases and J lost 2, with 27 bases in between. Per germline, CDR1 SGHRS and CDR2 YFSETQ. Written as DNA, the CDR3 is TGCGCCAGCAGCCGAGCCGCGGCAGGTCCGGCAGGAAGAAACACCGGGGAGCTGTTTTTT. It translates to CASSRAAAGPAGRNTGELFF.

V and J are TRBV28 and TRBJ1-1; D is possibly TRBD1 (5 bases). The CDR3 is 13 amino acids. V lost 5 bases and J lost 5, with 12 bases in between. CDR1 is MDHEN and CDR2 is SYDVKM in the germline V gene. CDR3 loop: CASSKSWGTEAFF. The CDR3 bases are TGTGCCAGCAGTAAATCATGGGGGACTGAAGCTTTCTTT.

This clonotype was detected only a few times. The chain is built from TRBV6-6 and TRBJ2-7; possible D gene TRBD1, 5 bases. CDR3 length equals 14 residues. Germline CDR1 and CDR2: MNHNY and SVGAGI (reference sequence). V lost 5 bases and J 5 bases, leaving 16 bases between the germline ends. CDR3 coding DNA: TGTGCCAGCAGTCCACTCGCAGGGTGGAACGAGCAGTACTTC. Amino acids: CASSPLAGWNEQYF.